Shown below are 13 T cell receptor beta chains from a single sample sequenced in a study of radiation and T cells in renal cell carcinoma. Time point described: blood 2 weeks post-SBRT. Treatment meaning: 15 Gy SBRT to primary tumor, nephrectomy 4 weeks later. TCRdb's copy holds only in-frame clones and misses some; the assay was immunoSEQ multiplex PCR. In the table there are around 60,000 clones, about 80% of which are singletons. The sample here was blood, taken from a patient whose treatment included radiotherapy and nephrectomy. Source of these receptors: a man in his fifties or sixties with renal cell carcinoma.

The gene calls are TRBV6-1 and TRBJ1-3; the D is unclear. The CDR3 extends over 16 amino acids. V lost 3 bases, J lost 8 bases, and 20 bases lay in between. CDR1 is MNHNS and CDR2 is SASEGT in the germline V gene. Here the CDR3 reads CASSDLSTLLGDTIYF. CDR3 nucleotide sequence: TGTGCCAGCAGTGATTTGAGTACTCTCCTCGGGGACACCATATATTTT.

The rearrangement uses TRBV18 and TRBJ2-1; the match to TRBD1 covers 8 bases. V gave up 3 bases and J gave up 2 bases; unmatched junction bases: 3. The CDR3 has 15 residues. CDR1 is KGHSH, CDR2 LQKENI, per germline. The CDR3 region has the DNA TGTGCCAGCTCACCCGGGACAGGTGCCTACAATGAGCAGTTCTTC. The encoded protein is CASSPGTGAYNEQFF.

CDR3 coding DNA: TGTGCCAGCAGCCCGAGCGGACAGACCTACGAGCAGTACTTC. Encoded protein: CASSPSGQTYEQYF. The rearrangement links TRBV9 to TRBJ2-7, with D perhaps TRBD1 (6 bases). Trimming shortened V by 4 bases and J by 2 bases, and 13 bases separated the two germline ends. The CDR3 loop spans 14 amino acids. Looked up from germline, CDR1 is SGDLS and CDR2 is YYNGEE.

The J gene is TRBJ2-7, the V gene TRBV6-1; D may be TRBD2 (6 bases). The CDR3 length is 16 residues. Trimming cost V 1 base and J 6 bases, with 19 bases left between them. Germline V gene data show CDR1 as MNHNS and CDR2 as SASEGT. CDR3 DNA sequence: TGTGCCAGCAGTGAAGTGGAGGGGAATTTACTGAGCGAGCAGTACGTC. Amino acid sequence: CASSEVEGNLLSEQYV.

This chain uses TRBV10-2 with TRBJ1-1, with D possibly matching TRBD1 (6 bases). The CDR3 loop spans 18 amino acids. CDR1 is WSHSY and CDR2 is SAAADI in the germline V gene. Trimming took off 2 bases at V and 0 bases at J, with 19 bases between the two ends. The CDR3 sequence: CASSEGPQGTTMNTEAFF. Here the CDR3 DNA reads TGCGCCAGCAGTGAGGGACCACAGGGAACCACCATGAACACTGAAGCTTTCTTT.

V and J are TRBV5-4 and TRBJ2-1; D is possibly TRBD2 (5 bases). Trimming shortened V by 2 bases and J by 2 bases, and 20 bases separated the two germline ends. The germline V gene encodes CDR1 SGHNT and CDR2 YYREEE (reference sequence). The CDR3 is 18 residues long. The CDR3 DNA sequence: TGTGCCAGCAGCTTTGAAACAGCGGAAACTTGGCCCTACAATGAGCAGTTCTTC. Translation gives CASSFETAETWPYNEQFF.

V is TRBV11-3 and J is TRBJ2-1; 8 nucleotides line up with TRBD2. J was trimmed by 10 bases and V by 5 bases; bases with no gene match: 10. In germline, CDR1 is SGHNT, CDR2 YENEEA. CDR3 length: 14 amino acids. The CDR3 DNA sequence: TGTGCCAGCAGCCACGCGAGGACTAGCTTGGAGCAGTTCTTC. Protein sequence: CASSHARTSLEQFF.

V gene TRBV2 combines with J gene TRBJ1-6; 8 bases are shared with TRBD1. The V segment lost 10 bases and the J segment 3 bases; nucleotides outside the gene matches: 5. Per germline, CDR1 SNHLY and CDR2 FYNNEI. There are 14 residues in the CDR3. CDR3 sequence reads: CATMDRDYNSPLHF. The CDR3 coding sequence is TGTGCCACCATGGACAGGGACTATAATTCACCCCTCCACTTT.

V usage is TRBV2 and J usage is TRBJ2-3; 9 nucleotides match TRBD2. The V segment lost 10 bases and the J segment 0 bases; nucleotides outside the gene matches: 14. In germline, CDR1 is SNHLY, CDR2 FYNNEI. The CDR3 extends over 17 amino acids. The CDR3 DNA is TGTGCCACCTGGGACGATCCTAGCGGGATGAGCACAGATACGCAGTATTTT. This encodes CATWDDPSGMSTDTQYF.

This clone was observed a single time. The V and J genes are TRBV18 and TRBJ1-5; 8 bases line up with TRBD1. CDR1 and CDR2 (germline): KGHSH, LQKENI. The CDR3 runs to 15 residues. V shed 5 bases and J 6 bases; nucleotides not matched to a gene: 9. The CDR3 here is CASSAGTGGSQPQHF. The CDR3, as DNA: TGTGCCAGCTCAGCCGGGACAGGAGGGAGTCAGCCCCAGCATTTT.

CDR3 loop: CASSLLGAGELFF. The CDR3 DNA reads TGTGCCAGCAGCTTATTGGGGGCCGGGGAGCTGTTTTTT. The V call is TRBV7-3, the J call TRBJ2-2; D is possibly TRBD1 or TRBD2 (5 bases each). V was shortened by 2 bases and J by 6 bases, with 7 bases between the two germline ends. CDR3 length: 13 residues. Germline assignment: CDR1 SGHTA and CDR2 FQGTGA.

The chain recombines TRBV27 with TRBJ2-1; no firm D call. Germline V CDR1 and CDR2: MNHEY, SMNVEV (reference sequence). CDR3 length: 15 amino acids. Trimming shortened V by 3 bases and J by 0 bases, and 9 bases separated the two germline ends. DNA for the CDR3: TGTGCCAGCAGTTTTTTTTTGAGCTCCTACAATGAGCAGTTCTTC. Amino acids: CASSFFLSSYNEQFF.

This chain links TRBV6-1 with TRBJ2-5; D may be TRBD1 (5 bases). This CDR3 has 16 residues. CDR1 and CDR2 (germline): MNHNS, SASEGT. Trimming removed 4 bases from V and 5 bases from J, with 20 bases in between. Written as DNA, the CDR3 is TGTGCCAGCAGTGTTAGGGGCCTAACGGGCTGGGAGACCCAGTACTTC. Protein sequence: CASSVRGLTGWETQYF.